Listed below are T cell receptor beta chains from one sample, sequenced in a study of blood T cell repertoires in COVID-19. Clones were sequenced by immunoSEQ multiplex PCR, and TCRdb holds only the in-frame ones, with some missing. This sample has a few hundred thousand clones, with around 86% found just once. Sequencing used PBMCs or T cells enriched from blood (not recorded which). These receptors were obtained from a woman aged 18-29 years who had recovered from COVID-19. Each CDR3 is given with its conserved first and last residue. Each record gives: clone size, D gene, J gene, V gene, CDR3 DNA, CDR3 protein. A D gene is named only where the DNA matches it firmly. Not all rows give a size; the values are once, few, many and, for expanded clones, a class.

abundance: .; d_gene: .; j_gene: TRBJ1-1; v_gene: TRBV4-1; CDR3nt: TGCGCCAGCAGCGATACCAGGGAGGGGAACACTGAAGCTTTCTTT; CDR3aa: CASSDTREGNTEAFF
abundance: .; d_gene: TRBD2; j_gene: TRBJ2-5; v_gene: TRBV27; CDR3nt: TGTGCCAGCAGTTTTCTGGCTAGCGGGAGTGGTCAAGAGACCCAGTACTTC; CDR3aa: CASSFLASGSGQETQYF
abundance: .; d_gene: .; j_gene: TRBJ2-1; v_gene: TRBV3-1/TRBV3-2; CDR3nt: TGTGCCAGCAGCCAAGACCGGGGTGAGCAGTTCTTC; CDR3aa: CASSQDRGEQFF
abundance: .; d_gene: .; j_gene: TRBJ2-1; v_gene: TRBV9; CDR3nt: TGTGCCAGCAGCGTAGCCGACAGATACAATGAGCAGTTCTTC; CDR3aa: CASSVADRYNEQFF
abundance: once; d_gene: .; j_gene: TRBJ1-4; v_gene: TRBV18; CDR3nt: TGTGCCAGCTCACCCGGGGTAACTGAAAAACTGTTTTTT; CDR3aa: CASSPGVTEKLFF
abundance: many; d_gene: .; j_gene: TRBJ2-2; v_gene: TRBV13; CDR3nt: TGTGCCAGCAGCTTAATAAACACCGGGGAGCTGTTTTTT; CDR3aa: CASSLINTGELFF
abundance: .; d_gene: .; j_gene: TRBJ2-5; v_gene: TRBV11-2; CDR3nt: TGTGCCAGCAGCCAGGTGGGCGAGACCCAGTACTTC; CDR3aa: CASSQVGETQYF
abundance: .; d_gene: TRBD1; j_gene: TRBJ2-1; v_gene: TRBV5-8; CDR3nt: TGTGCCAGCAACCTTGGGACAGGGGACAATGAGCAGTTCTTC; CDR3aa: CASNLGTGDNEQFF
abundance: .; d_gene: .; j_gene: TRBJ1-6; v_gene: TRBV30; CDR3nt: TGTGCCTGGAGCCCCAGGGATATTTCACCCCTCCACTTT; CDR3aa: CAWSPRDISPLHF
abundance: .; d_gene: TRBD2; j_gene: TRBJ2-7; v_gene: TRBV20-1; CDR3nt: TGCAGTGCTAGTAACCGGCGGGAGGGCCGGTACGAGCAGTACTTC; CDR3aa: CSASNRREGRYEQYF